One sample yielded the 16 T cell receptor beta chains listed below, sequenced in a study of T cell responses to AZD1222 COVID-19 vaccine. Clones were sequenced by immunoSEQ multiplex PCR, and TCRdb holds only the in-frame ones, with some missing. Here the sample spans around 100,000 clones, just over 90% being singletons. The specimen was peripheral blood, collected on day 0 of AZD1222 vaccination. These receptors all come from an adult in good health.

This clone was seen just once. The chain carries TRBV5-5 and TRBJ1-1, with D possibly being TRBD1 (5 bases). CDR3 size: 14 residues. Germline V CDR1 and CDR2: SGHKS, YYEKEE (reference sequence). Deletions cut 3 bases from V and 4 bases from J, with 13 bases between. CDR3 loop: CASSWAQGGTEAFF. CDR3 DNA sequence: TGTGCCAGCAGCTGGGCCCAGGGAGGCACTGAAGCTTTCTTT.

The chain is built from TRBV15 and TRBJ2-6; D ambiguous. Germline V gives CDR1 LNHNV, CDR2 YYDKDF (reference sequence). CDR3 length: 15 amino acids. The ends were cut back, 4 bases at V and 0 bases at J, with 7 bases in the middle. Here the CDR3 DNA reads TGTGCCACCAGCACCTACACCTCTGGGGCCAACGTCCTGACTTTC. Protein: CATSTYTSGANVLTF.

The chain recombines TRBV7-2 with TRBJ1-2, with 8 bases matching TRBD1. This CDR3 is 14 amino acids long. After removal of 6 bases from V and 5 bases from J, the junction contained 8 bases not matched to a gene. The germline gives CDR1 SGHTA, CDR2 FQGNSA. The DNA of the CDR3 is TGTGCCAGCAGTCCGGACAGGGCTCCTTATGGCTACACCTTC. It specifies CASSPDRAPYGYTF.

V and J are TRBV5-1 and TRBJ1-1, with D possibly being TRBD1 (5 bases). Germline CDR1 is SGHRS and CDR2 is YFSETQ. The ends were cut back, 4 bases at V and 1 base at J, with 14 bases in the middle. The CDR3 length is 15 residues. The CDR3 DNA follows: TGCGCCAGCAGCCTAAGGGGATGGGAGAACACTGAAGCTTTCTTT. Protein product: CASSLRGWENTEAFF.

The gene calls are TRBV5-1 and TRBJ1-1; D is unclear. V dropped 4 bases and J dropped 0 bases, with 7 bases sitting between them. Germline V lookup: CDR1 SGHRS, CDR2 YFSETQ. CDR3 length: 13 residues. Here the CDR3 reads CASSRLMNTEAFF. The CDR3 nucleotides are TGCGCCAGCAGCCGCCTGATGAACACTGAAGCTTTCTTT.

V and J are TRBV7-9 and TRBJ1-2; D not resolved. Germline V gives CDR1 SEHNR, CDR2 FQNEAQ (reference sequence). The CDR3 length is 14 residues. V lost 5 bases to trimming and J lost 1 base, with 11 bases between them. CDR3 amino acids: CASSPPGDNYGYTF. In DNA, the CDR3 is TGTGCCAGCAGCCCCCCCGGCGATAACTATGGCTACACCTTC.

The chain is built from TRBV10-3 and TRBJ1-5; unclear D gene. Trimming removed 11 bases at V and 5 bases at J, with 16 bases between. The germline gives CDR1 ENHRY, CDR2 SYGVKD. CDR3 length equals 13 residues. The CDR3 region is CAPPAKDYQPQHF. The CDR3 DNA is TGTGCCCCGCCGGCGAAGGATTATCAGCCCCAGCATTTT.

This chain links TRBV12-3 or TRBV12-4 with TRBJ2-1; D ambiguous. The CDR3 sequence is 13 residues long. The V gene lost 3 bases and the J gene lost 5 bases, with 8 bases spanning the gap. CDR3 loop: CASSFPDHNEQFF. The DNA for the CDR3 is TGTGCCAGCAGTTTTCCGGACCACAATGAGCAGTTCTTC.

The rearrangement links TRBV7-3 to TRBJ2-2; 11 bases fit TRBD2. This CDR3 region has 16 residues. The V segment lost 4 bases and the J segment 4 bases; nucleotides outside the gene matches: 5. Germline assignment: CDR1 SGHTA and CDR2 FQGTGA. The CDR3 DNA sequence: TGTGCCAGCAGCTCCCTACTAGCGGGGGTCACCGGGGAGCTGTTTTTT. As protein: CASSSLLAGVTGELFF.

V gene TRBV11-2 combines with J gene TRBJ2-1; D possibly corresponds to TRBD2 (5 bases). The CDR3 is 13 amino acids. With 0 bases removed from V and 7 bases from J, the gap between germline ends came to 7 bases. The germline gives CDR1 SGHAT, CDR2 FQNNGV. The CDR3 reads CASSLDRGNEQFF. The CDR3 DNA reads TGTGCCAGCAGCTTAGATCGAGGGAATGAGCAGTTCTTC.

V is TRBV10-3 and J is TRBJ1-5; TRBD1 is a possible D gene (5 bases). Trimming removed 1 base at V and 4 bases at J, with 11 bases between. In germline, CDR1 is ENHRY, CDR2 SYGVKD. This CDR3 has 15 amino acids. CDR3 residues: CAISELGTGNQPQHF. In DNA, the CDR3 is TGTGCCATCAGTGAGTTAGGGACGGGAAATCAGCCCCAGCATTTT.

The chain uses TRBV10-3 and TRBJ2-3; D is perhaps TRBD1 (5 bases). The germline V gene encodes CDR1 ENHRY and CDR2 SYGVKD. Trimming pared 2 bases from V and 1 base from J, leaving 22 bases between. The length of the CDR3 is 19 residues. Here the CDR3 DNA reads TGTGCCATCAGTGAGGACAGTATCATTGCGATCCCGGGCACAGATACGCAGTATTTT. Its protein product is CAISEDSIIAIPGTDTQYF.

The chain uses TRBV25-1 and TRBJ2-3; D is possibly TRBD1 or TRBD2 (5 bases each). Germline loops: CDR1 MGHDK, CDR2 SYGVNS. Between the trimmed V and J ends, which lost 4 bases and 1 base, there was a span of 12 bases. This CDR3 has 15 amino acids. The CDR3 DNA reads TGTGCCAGCAGTGGCTTCAGGGAGCGCACAGATACGCAGTATTTT. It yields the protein CASSGFRERTDTQYF.

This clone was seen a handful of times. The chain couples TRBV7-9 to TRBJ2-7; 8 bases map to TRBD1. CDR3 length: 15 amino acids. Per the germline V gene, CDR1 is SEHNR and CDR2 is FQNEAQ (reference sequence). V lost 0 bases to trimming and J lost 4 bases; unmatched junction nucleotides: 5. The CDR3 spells CASSLAGQGVYEQYF. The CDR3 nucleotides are TGTGCCAGCAGCTTAGCCGGACAGGGCGTATACGAGCAGTACTTC.

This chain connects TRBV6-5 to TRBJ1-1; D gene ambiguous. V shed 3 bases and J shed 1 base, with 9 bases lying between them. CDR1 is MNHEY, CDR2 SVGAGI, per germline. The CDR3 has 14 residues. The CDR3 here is CASSYDGSNTEAFF. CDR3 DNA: TGTGCCAGCAGTTATGACGGTTCGAACACTGAAGCTTTCTTT.

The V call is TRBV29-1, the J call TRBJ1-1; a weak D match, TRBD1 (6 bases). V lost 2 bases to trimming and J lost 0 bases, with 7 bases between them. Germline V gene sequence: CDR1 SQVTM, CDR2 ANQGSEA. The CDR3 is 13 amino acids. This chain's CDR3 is CSVERDMNTEAFF. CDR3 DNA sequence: TGCAGCGTTGAAAGGGACATGAACACTGAAGCTTTCTTT.